Sequencing of this T cell receptor beta chain was carried out in a study of early T cells in non-severe SARS-CoV-2 infection. Study details: It was bulk RNA from unsorted whole blood that was sequenced, and the chains were unpaired. Study outcomes and limitations: Matching with VDJdb favored anti-spike CD8 responses (missing private and CD4 specificities).

This clonotype occurred many times. Its target is unknown. Unique molecular identifiers were affixed to single, distinct cDNA molecules. TCRdb re-derived calls from the 5' RACE reads in MiXCR, one entry per CDR3 protein. The sample contains approximately 26,000 distinct CDR3 sequences, 4% to 4.5% of which appear only once. The CDR3 covers 13 residues. The V end lost 10 bases, the J end lost 2 bases, and 13 bases lay between the germline ends. Germline values: CDR1 MDHEN, CDR2 SYDVKM. The J gene is TRBJ2-3, the V gene TRBV28, with a possible D match to TRBD2 (5 bases). The sample comprised whole blood. The TCR was taken from an adult who was a healthcare worker with PCR-confirmed SARS-CoV-2 infection or an uninfected control (not recorded which). The CDR3 protein is CANSGDSTDTQYF. The CDR3 DNA sequence: TGTGCCAACAGCGGAGATTCCACAGATACGCAGTATTTT.